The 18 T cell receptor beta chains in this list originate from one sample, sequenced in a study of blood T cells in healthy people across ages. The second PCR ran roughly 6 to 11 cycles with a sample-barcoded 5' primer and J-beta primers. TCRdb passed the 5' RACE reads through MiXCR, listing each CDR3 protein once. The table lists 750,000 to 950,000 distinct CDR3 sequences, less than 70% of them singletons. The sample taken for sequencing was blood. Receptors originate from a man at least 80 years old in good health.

The CDR3 DNA reads TGTGCCAGCAGCGATTCGGGAGGTGGGGGCAATCAGCCCCAGCATTTT. As protein: CASSDSGGGGNQPQHF. The rearrangement links TRBV7-9 to TRBJ1-5; D gene unclear. The germline gives CDR1 SEHNR, CDR2 FQNEAQ (reference sequence). V lost 5 bases to trimming and J lost 2 bases, with 16 bases between them. This CDR3 has 16 residues.

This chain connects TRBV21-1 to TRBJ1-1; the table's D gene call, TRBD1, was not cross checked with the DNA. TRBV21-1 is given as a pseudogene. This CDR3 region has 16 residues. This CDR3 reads CASSSRQDRSNTEAFF. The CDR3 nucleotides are TGTGCCAGCAGCAGTCGCCAGGACAGATCGAACACTGAAGCTTTCTTT.

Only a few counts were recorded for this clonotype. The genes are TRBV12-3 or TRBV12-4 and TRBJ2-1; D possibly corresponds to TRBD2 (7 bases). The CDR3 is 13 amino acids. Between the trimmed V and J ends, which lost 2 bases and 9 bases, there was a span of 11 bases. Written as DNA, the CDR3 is TGTGCCAGCAGTTTACGGGGGGCAGGTGAGCAGTTCTTC. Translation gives CASSLRGAGEQFF.

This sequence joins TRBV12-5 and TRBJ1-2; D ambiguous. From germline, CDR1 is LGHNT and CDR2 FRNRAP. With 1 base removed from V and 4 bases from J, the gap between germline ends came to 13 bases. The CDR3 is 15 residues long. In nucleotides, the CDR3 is TGTGCTAGTGGTTTGGGGGCGACGGGCCCCTATGGCTACACCTTC. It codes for CASGLGATGPYGYTF. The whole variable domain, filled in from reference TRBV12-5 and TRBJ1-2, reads DARVTQTPRHKVTEMGQEVTMRCQPILGHNTVFWYRQTMMQGLELLAYFRNRAPLDDSGMPKDRFSAEMPDATLATLKIQPSEPRDSAVYFCASGLGATGPYGYTFGSGTRLTVV.

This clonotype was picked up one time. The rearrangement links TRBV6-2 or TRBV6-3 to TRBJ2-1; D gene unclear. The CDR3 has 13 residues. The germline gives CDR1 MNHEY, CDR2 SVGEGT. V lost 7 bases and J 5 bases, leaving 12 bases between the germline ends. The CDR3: CASKSAPNNEQFF. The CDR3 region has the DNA TGTGCCAGCAAATCGGCACCTAACAATGAGCAGTTCTTC.

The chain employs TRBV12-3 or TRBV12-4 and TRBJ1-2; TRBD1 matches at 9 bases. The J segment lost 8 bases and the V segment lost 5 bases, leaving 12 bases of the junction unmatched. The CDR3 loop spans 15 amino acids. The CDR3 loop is CASSPGTGHPRGYTF. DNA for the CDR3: TGTGCCAGCAGTCCCGGGACAGGGCACCCCAGGGGCTACACCTTC.

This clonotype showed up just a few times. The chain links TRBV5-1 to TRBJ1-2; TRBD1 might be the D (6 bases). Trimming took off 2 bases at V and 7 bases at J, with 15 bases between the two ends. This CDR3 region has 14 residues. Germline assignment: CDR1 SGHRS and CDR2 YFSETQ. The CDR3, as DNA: TGCGCCAGCAGCTTTAACACAGGGTCGGGTGGCTACACCTTC. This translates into CASSFNTGSGGYTF.

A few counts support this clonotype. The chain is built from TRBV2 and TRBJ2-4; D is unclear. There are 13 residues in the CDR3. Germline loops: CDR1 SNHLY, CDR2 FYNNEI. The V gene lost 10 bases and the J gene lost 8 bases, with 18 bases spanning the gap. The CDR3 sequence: CAIQPGRKDIQYF. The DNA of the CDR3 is TGTGCCATCCAACCGGGCCGGAAGGACATTCAGTACTTC. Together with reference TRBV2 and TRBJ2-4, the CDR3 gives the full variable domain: EPEVTQTPSHQVTQMGQEVILRCVPISNHLYFYWYRQILGQKVEFLVSFYNNEISEKSEIFDDQFSVERPDGSNFTLKIRSTKLEDSAMYFCAIQPGRKDIQYFGAGTRLSVL.

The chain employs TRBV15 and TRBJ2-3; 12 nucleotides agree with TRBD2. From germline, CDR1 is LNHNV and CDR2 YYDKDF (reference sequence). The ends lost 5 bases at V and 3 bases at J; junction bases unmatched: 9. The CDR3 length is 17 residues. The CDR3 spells CATSEGLAGLETDTQYF. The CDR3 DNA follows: TGTGCCACCAGCGAAGGACTAGCGGGGTTGGAGACAGATACGCAGTATTTT.

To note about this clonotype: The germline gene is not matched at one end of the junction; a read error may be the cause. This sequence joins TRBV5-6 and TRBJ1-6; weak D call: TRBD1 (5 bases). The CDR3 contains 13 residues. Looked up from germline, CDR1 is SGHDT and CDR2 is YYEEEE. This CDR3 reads CAGSLDNNSPLHF. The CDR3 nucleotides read TGTGCCGGCAGCTTGGACAATAATTCACCCCTCCACTTT. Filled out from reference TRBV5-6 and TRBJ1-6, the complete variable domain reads DAGVTQSPTHLIKTRGQQVTLRCSPKSGHDTVSWYQQALGQGPQFIFQYYEEEERQRGNFPDRFSGHQFPNYSSELNVNALLLGDSALYLCAGSLDNNSPLHFGNGTRLTVT.

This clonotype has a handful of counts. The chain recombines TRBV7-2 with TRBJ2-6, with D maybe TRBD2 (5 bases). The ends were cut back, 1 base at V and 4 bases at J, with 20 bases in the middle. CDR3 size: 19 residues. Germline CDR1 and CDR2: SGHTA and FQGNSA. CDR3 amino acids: CASSLVGLAPQTGANVLTF. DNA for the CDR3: TGTGCCAGCAGCTTAGTGGGGTTAGCGCCCCAGACCGGGGCCAACGTCCTGACTTTC.

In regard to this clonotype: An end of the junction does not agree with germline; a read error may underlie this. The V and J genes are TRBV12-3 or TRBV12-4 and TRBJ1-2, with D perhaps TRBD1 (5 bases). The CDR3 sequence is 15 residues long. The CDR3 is CASSLQGSRGYSYTF. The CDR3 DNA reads TGTGCCAGCAGTTTACAGGGATCCCGTGGCTATAGCTACACCTTC.

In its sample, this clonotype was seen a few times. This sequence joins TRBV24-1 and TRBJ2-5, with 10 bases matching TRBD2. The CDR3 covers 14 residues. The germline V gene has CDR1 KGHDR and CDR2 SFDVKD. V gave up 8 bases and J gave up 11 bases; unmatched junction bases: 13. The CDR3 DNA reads TGTGCCACCACCACTAGCGGGAAAGACAATGAGCAGTACTTC. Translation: CATTTSGKDNEQYF.

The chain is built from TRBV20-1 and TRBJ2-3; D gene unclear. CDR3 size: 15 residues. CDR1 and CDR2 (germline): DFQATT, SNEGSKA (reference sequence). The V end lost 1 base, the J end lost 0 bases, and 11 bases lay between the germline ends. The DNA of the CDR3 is TGCAGTGCTAGAGGGGGTGCAGCTAGCACAGATACGCAGTATTTT. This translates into CSARGGAASTDTQYF.

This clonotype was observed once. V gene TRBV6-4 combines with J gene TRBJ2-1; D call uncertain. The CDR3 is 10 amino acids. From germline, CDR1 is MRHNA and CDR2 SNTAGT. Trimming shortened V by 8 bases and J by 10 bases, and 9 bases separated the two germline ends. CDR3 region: CASYPSEQFF. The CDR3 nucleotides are TGTGCCAGCTATCCGAGCGAGCAGTTCTTC.

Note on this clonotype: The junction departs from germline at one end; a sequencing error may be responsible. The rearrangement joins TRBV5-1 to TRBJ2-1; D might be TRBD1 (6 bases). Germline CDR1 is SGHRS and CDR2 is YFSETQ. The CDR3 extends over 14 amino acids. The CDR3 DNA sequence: TGCGCCAGCAGCCCTGGGGGCTCCTACAGTGAGCAGTTCTTC. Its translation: CASSPGGSYSEQFF.

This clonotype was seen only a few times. For the CDR3, the DNA is TGCAGCGGCGGGACAGGGATTATGAACACTGAAGCTTTCTTT. It is translated as CSGGTGIMNTEAFF. J is TRBJ1-1 and V is TRBV29-1; the match to TRBD1 covers 9 bases. Losses at the gene ends were 7 bases for V and 0 bases for J; bases not matched to a gene: 6. The CDR3 has 14 amino acids. The V gene's germline CDR1 is SQVTM and CDR2 ANQGSEA.

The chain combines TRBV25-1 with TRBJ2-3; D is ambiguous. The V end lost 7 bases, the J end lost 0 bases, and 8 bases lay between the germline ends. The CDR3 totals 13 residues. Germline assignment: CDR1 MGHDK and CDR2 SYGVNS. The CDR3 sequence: CASTPPSTDTQYF. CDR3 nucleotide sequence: TGTGCCAGCACTCCCCCTAGCACAGATACGCAGTATTTT.